This T cell receptor beta chain originates from a study of metastatic and nonmetastatic thyroid tumors. This clone was seen many times. Other DNA sequences of this sample code for an identical CDR3. TCRdb re-called clones via MiXCR from the PCR reads. The data show 20,000 or so clones, with approximately 14% seen just once and under 20% held by the top ten. No treatment had been given to any patient before thyroid surgery. The CDR3 extends over 12 amino acids. CDR1 is DFQATT, CDR2 SNEGSKA, per germline (reference sequence). V shed 1 base and J shed 2 bases, with 6 bases lying between them. Sequencing was carried out using blood. The receptor's source is a female donor with papillary thyroid cancer or a benign thyroid nodule (not recorded which). Some clones in this sample may be carry-over from other donors' samples. The chain is built from TRBV20-1 and TRBJ2-7, with D unclear. This CDR3 is CSARGHAYEQYF. CDR3 coding DNA: TGCAGTGCTAGAGGACATGCCTACGAGCAGTACTTC.